The rows below give T cell receptor beta chains drawn from one sample of a study of tumor and adjacent non-tumor tissue in lung cancer. MiXCR was run by TCRdb on the multiplex PCR reads, yielding one entry per CDR3 protein. Of tens of thousands of distinct CDR3 sequences detected, approximately 78% appear once; the ten largest clones hold 51%. The sample consisted of distant non-tumor lung tissue. All receptors derive from a man between 60 and 75 years old with non-small cell lung cancer. Both conserved end residues are part of each CDR3. The D gene is left open where the match is weak. A row's size may be missing; if present it is once, few, many or a size class.

abundance | j_gene | d_gene | v_gene | CDR3aa | CDR3nt
many | TRBJ2-1 | TRBD2 | TRBV20-1 | CSARGGLAGDEQFF | TGCAGTGCTAGAGGGGGACTAGCGGGAGATGAGCAGTTCTTC
- | TRBJ1-5 | - | TRBV6-5 | CVSSYLQGNNQPQHF | TGTGTCAGCAGTTACCTACAGGGTAACAATCAGCCCCAGCATTTT
- | TRBJ2-3 | - | TRBV7-3 | CASSLMATDTQYF | TGTGCCAGCAGCTTAATGGCCACAGATACGCAGTATTTT
few | TRBJ1-2 | - | TRBV19 | CASTLSDRLTNYGYTF | TGTGCCAGTACCTTGTCGGACAGACTTACTAACTATGGCTATACCTTC
- | TRBJ1-1 | - | TRBV4-2 | CTGSQVGQPENTEAFF | TGTACCGGCAGCCAAGTCGGACAGCCTGAGAACACTGAAGCTTTCTTT
- | TRBJ2-3 | - | TRBV5-1 | CVSRSQVSGANTQYF | TGCGTCAGCAGGAGTCAGGTTTCCGGGGCAAATACGCAGTATTTT
- | TRBJ2-1 | TRBD2 | TRBV6-6 | CASSWGGGAYNTQFF | TGTGCTAGCAGTTGGGGCGGGGGGGCCTACAATACGCAGTTCTTC
- | TRBJ2-5 | - | TRBV12-3/TRBV12-4 | CFSGQGGGSESQYF | TGTTTCAGCGGCCAAGGGGGGGGTAGTGAGAGCCAGTACTTC
- | TRBJ2-6 | TRBD1 | TRBV11-2 | CANSLVPKDRPSGANVLIF | TGTGCCAACAGCTTAGTTCCAAAGGACAGGCCCTCTGGGGCCAACGTCCTGATATTC
- | TRBJ1-2 | - | TRBV6-5 | CASSSPGRRDTNYGYTF | TGTGCCAGCAGTTCACCTGGACGGAGAGATACTAACTATGGCTACACCTTT
- | TRBJ2-1 | - | TRBV13 | CASSSLAGPNELFF | TGTGCCAGCAGCTCTTTGGCGGGGCCCAATGAGCTGTTCTTC
- | TRBJ1-1 | - | TRBV30 | CAWRLGSNTETFF | TGTGCCTGGAGACTGGGATCAAACACTGAAACTTTCTTT
- | TRBJ2-6 | - | TRBV11-2 | CASSPISGANILSF | TGTGCTAGCAGTCCTATCTCTGGGGCCAACATCCTGTCTTTT
many | TRBJ2-5 | - | TRBV6-5 | CASSYRWGGLGETQYF | TGTGCCAGCAGTTACCGGTGGGGGGGGCTGGGGGAGACCCAGTACTTC
many | TRBJ1-2 | - | TRBV12-3/TRBV12-4 | CASRPSYANYGYTF | TGTGCCAGCAGACCATCTTATGCTAACTATGGCTACACCTTC
- | TRBJ2-1 | - | TRBV20-1 | CTARDGARPEQFF | TGTACTGCTAGAGATGGCGCGCGTCCCGAGCAGTTCTTC
- | TRBJ1-1 | - | TRBV28 | CANSLRGGTEAFF | TGTGCCAACAGTTTAAGGGGGGGCACTGAAGCTTTCTTT
- | TRBJ2-5 | TRBD1 | TRBV7-9 | CAGSFETGERGTQYF | TGTGCCGGCAGCTTCGAGACAGGGGAGCGTGGGACCCAGTACTTC
once | TRBJ1-6 | - | TRBV19 | CASRPDSDNSPLHF | TGTGCCAGTAGACCGGACAGTGATAATTCACCCCTCCACTTT
- | TRBJ2-3 | - | TRBV11-3 | CASSFVRGAMDTQYF | TGTGCCAGCAGTTTCGTGAGGGGGGCGATGGATACACAGTATTTT
- | TRBJ2-6 | TRBD1 | TRBV11-2 | CASSLTPKDRPSGTNVLTF | TGTGCCAGCAGCTTAACTCCAAAGGACAGGCCCTCTGGGACCAACGTCCTGACTTTC
once | TRBJ1-2 | - | TRBV6-1 | CGSSEQVFEGRYGYTF | TGTGGCAGCAGTGAACAGGTTTTTGAAGGGCGCTATGGCTACACCTTC
- | TRBJ2-7 | TRBD1 | TRBV20-1 | CSARDTGQGLYEQYF | TGCAGTGCCCGGGATACTGGACAGGGGCTCTACGAGCAGTACTTC
- | TRBJ2-3 | TRBD1 | TRBV6-6 | CACSYLGQNTDTQYF | TGTGCCTGCAGTTACCTGGGACAGAACACAGATACGCAGTATTTT
- | TRBJ2-5 | TRBD2 | TRBV6-5 | CARADTGTAGAQYF | TGTGCCCGCGCTGATACCGGGACCGCGGGGGCCCAGTACTTC
- | TRBJ1-6 | TRBD1 | TRBV4-2 | CASSHSLGTALVNSPLHF | TGTGCCAGCAGCCACTCACTAGGGACAGCGTTAGTAAATTCACCCCTCCACTTT
many | TRBJ2-1 | - | TRBV20-1 | CSASAAYNEQFF | TGCAGTGCGTCAGCAGCCTACAATGAGCAGTTCTTC
- | TRBJ2-3 | - | TRBV11-3 | CASNQDRGSGTQYF | TGTGCCAGCAACCAAGACAGAGGCTCGGGTACGCAGTATTTT
- | TRBJ2-7 | TRBD2 | TRBV20-1 | CSISSPIGRYEQYF | TGCAGTATTAGCTCCCCCATCGGGAGGTATGAGCAGTACTTC
- | TRBJ1-4 | - | TRBV6-5 | CTSSYTTGPDEKLFF | TGTACCAGCAGTTACACAACCGGGCCAGATGAAAAACTGTTTTTT
once | TRBJ2-5 | - | TRBV20-1 | CSARGQSGEAQYF | TGCAGTGCTCGAGGACAGAGCGGAGAGGCCCAGTACTTC
- | TRBJ2-1 | TRBD2 | TRBV11-2 | CTTSFSGGPYNEQFF | TGTACCACCAGCTTTAGCGGGGGTCCCTACAATGAGCAGTTCTTC
- | TRBJ2-1 | - | TRBV11-3 | CTSTPTSGGAHEQLF | TGTACCAGCACCCCAACTAGTGGGGGGGCCCATGAGCAGCTCTTC
once | TRBJ1-3 | TRBD1 | TRBV7-3 | CASSLRDRSGNTIYF | TGTGCCAGCAGCCTCAGGGACAGGTCTGGAAACACCATATATTTT
- | TRBJ2-1 | - | TRBV6-5 | CASIYSGSGGSNYNEQFF | TGTGCCAGCATTTACAGTGGTTCGGGGGGCTCTAATTACAATGAGCAGTTCTTC
- | TRBJ2-3 | TRBD1 | TRBV20-1 | CSPRVGTGSTDTQYF | TGCAGTCCTAGAGTTGGGACAGGGTCTACAGATACGCAGTATTTT
- | TRBJ2-2 | TRBD1 | TRBV29-1 | CSVNSTGGACDTGELFF | TGCAGCGTCAACTCGACAGGGGGCGCGTGTGACACCGGGGAGCTGTTTTTT
- | TRBJ2-6 | TRBD1 | TRBV11-2 | CANSLVPKDRPSGAKVLTF | TGTGCCAACAGCTTAGTTCCAAAGGACAGGCCCTCTGGGGCCAAGGTCTTGACTTTC
- | TRBJ1-2 | - | TRBV14 | CASSLGATRWDGYTF | TGTGCCAGCAGCCTGGGGGCGACAAGATGGGACGGCTACACCTTC
- | TRBJ2-3 | - | TRBV6-1 | CANRPSDGRTDTQYF | TGTGCCAACAGGCCGAGTGACGGTAGGACAGATACGCAGTATTTT
- | TRBJ2-5 | - | TRBV29-1 | CSVDSHETQYF | TGCAGCGTTGACAGCCATGAGACCCAGTACTTC
- | TRBJ2-7 | - | TRBV12-3/TRBV12-4 | CVSSWRTTLYEQYF | TGTGTCAGCAGTTGGAGGACTACCCTGTACGAGCAGTACTTC
- | TRBJ2-3 | TRBD2 | TRBV5-4 | CISSLRASGSSDTQYF | TGTATCAGCAGCTTACGGGCTAGCGGGAGTAGTGATACGCAGTATTTT
- | TRBJ1-1 | - | TRBV29-1 | CSVERQQYTEAFF | TGCAGTGTTGAGCGACAGCAATACACTGAAGCTTTCTTT
- | TRBJ1-1 | TRBD1 | TRBV5-1 | CASRGRTGGDTEALF | TGCGCCAGCAGGGGTCGGACAGGGGGGGACACTGAAGCTTTATTT